This TCR beta chain comes out of a study of T cell repertoires in cytomegalovirus infection. The CDR3 runs 12 residues. Germline V lookup: CDR1 SNHLY, CDR2 FYNNEI. The germline V and J ends were trimmed by 10 bases and 2 bases, with 11 bases remaining between them. TCRdb fed the reads into MiXCR, producing one record per CDR3 protein. The data contain roughly 200,000 distinct CDR3 sequences, about a sixth of them singletons. The sequence came from a human donor in good health (CMV status not recorded). Some clones in this sample may be carry-over from other donors' samples. The chain is built from TRBV2 and TRBJ1-1; D gene unclear. The sequenced sample was CD8+ T cells from PBMCs. The CDR3: CATRGSNTEAFF. In DNA form, the CDR3 reads TGTGCCACACGCGGGTCCAACACTGAAGCTTTCTTT.